The source of this T cell receptor (beta chain) is a study of blood T cell repertoires in COVID-19. Looking at the study overall: From the United States, Italy and Spain came samples of acute and convalescent COVID-19.

TCRdb keeps only in-frame clones here, not all; method: immunoSEQ multiplex PCR. This table holds approximately 120,000 clones, roughly 76% found once. The germline V gene has CDR1 MDHEN and CDR2 SYDVKM. With V trimmed by 5 bases and J by 5 bases, 4 bases remained unmatched. This CDR3 is 15 amino acids long. Material: peripheral blood. The J gene is TRBJ2-1, the V gene TRBV28; 12 nucleotides match TRBD2. This clonotype originated in a human donor in a cohort sampled during active COVID-19. CDR3: CASSPWTSGDNEQFF. Written as DNA, the CDR3 is TGTGCCAGCAGTCCTTGGACTAGCGGGGACAATGAGCAGTTCTTC. The whole variable domain, filled in from reference TRBV28 and TRBJ2-1, reads DVKVTQSSRYLVKRTGEKVFLECVQDMDHENMFWYRQDPGLGLRLIYFSYDVKMKEKGDIPEGYSVSREKKERFSLILESASTNQTSMYLCASSPWTSGDNEQFFGPGTRLTVL.